This passage covers 9 T cell receptor beta chains from one sample sequenced in a study of monozygotic twins with inflammatory bowel disease. TCRdb re-called the 5' RACE reads, yielding one record per CDR3 amino acid sequence without DNA. In all, the sample yields approximately 300,000 distinct CDR3 sequences. The sequenced sample consisted of blood. These receptors originate from a human donor with ulcerative colitis or Crohn's disease, or a healthy co-twin of an affected twin (not recorded which).

The rearrangement links TRBV27 to TRBJ2-7; TCRdb's D gene call, TRBD1, goes unchecked for lack of DNA. The length of the CDR3 is 13 residues. The germline CDR1 and CDR2 sequences are MNHEY and SMNVEV (reference sequence). The CDR3 loop reads CASRGLTGLEQYF.

The chain uses TRBV5-1 and TRBJ2-1. Germline V gene lookup returns CDR1 SGHRS and CDR2 YFSETQ. The CDR3 is 14 amino acids. This chain's CDR3 is CASRWASQVNEQFF. The variable domain in full, completed from reference TRBV5-1 and TRBJ2-1, reads KAGVTQTPRYLIKTRGQQVTLSCSPISGHRSVSWYQQTPGQGLQFLFEYFSETQRNKGNFPGRFSGRQFSNSRSEMNVSTLELGDSALYLCASRWASQVNEQFFGPGTRLTVL.

This chain connects TRBV12-3 or TRBV12-4 to TRBJ2-1; checking the TCRdb D call of TRBD1 is not possible without DNA. The CDR3 has 16 residues. Here the CDR3 reads CASSPSGVRKTNEQFF.

This CDR3 is CASRGLQVGNTEAFF. The chain combines TRBV7-2 with TRBJ1-1; no DNA is available, so the TRBD1 call from TCRdb remains unchecked. The CDR3 is 15 amino acids. CDR1 is SGHTA, CDR2 FQGNSA, per germline.

The chain employs TRBV5-1 and TRBJ1-1; TCRdb indicates TRBD1, and absent DNA this call remains unverified. The germline CDR1 and CDR2 sequences are SGHRS and YFSETQ. CDR3 size: 15 residues. The CDR3 loop is CASTWAGGKNTKAFF.

The gene calls are TRBV28 and TRBJ2-7. The CDR3 has 13 amino acids. Looked up from germline, CDR1 is MDHEN and CDR2 is SYDVKM. The CDR3 sequence: CASLGHSSYEQYF.

The chain is built from TRBV27 and TRBJ2-2; the TCRdb D gene call, TRBD1, has no DNA to confirm it. The CDR3 length is 14 residues. CDR1 MNHEY and CDR2 SMNVEV come from the germline V gene (reference sequence). The CDR3 reads CASSGGTGSGELFF.

This chain connects TRBV7-2 to TRBJ2-7; absent DNA, TCRdb's TRBD1 call cannot be checked. From germline, CDR1 is SGHTA and CDR2 FQGNSA. The CDR3 is made up of 15 amino acids. The CDR3 region is CASSLDRAFSYEQYF.

This sequence joins TRBV12-3 or TRBV12-4 and TRBJ2-3. The CDR3 sequence is 14 residues long. The chain's CDR3 is CASSWVANTDTQYF.